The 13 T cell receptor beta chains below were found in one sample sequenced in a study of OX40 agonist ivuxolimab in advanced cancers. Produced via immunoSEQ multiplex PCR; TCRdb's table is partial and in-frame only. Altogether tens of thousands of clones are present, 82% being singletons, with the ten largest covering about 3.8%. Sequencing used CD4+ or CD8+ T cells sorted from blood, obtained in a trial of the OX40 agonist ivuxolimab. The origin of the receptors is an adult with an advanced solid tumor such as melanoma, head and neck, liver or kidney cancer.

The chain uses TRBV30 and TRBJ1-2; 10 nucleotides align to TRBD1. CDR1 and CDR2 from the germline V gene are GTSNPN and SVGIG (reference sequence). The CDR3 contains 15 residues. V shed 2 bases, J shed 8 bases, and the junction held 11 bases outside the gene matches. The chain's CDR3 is CAWSTLDRGLFGYTF. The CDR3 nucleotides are TGTGCCTGGAGTACCCTTGACAGGGGGCTATTCGGCTACACCTTC.

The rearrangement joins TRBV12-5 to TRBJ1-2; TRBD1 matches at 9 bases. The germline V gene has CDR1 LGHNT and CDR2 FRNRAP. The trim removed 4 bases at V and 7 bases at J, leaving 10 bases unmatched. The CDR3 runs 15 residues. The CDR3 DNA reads TGTGCTAGTGGTTCAGCAACAGGGGGCGCAGGTGGCTACACCTTC. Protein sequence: CASGSATGGAGGYTF.

The CDR3 DNA sequence: TGTGCCAGCAGTTTATACAGGCAGAGCTCTGGAAACACCATATATTTT. Its translation: CASSLYRQSSGNTIYF. The rearrangement joins TRBV28 to TRBJ1-3; tentatively, D is TRBD1 (5 bases). The length of the CDR3 is 16 residues. V lost 1 base and J lost 0, with 10 bases in between. Germline V gene lookup returns CDR1 MDHEN and CDR2 SYDVKM.

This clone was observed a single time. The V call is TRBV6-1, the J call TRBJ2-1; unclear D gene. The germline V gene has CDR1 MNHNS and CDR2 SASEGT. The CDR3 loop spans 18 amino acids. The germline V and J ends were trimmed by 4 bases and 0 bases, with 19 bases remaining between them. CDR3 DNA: TGTGCCAGCAGTGTCGGTAGAGCTCTCCGCAGCTCCTACAATGAGCAGTTCTTC. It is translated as CASSVGRALRSSYNEQFF.

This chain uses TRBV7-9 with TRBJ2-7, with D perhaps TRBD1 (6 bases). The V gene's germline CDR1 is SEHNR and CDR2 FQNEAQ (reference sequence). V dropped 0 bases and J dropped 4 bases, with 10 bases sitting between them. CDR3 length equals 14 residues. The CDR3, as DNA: TGTGCCAGCAGCTTAGCCGGGACACCGTACGAGCAGTACTTC. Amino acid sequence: CASSLAGTPYEQYF.

CDR3 in DNA: TGCACCCCCACGCTGAACACTGAAGCTTTCTTT. The encoded protein is CTPTLNTEAFF. The chain has TRBV20-1 and TRBJ1-1; D not resolved. CDR1 and CDR2 from the germline V gene are DFQATT and SNEGSKA (reference sequence). The CDR3 contains 11 residues.

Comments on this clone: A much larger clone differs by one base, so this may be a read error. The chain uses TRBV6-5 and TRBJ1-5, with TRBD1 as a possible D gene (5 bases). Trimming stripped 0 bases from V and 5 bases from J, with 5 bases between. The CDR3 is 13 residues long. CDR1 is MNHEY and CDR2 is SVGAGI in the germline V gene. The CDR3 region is CASSYSGDQPQHF. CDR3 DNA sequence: TGTGCCAGCAGTTACTCGGGGGATCAGCCCCAGCATTTT.

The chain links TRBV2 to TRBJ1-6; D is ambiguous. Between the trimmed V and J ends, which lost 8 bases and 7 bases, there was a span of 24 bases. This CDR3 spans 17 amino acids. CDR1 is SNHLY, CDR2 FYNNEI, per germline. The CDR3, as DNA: TGTGCCAGCTGTATTCCCCGGGATACCATGCGAAATTCACCCCTCCACTTT. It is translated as CASCIPRDTMRNSPLHF.

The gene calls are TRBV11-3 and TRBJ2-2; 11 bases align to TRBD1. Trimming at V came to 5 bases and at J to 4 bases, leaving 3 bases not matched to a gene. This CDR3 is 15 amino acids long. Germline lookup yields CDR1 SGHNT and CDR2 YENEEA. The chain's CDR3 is CASSQDRGLTGELFF. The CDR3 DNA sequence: TGTGCCAGCAGCCAGGACAGGGGGCTCACCGGGGAGCTGTTTTTT.

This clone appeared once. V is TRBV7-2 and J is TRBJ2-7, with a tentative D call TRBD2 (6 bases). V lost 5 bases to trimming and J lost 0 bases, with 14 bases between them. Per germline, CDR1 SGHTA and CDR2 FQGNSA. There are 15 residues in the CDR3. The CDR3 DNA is TGTGCCAGCAGCGTCGACGGGGGTGCCTCCTACGAGCAGTACTTC. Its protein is CASSVDGGASYEQYF.

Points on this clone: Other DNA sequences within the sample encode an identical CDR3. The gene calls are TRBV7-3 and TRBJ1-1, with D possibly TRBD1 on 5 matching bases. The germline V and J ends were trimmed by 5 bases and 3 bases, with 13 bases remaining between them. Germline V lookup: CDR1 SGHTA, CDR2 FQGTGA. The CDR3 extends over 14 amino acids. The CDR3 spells CASSLNGGYTEAFF. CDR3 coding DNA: TGTGCCAGCAGCCTCAACGGGGGTTACACTGAAGCTTTCTTT.

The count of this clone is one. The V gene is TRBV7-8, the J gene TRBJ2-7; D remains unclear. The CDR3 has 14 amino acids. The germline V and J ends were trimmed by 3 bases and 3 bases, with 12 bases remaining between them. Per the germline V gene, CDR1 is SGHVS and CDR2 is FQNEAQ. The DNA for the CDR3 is TGTGCCAGCAGCTTGGGCAGGTGGGACTACGAGCAGTACTTC. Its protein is CASSLGRWDYEQYF.

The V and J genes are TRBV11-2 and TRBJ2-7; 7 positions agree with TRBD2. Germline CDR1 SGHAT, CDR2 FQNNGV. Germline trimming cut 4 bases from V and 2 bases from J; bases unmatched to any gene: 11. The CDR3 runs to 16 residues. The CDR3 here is CASSSPGGGIAYEQYF. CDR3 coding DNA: TGTGCCAGCAGCTCCCCCGGGGGAGGGATAGCCTACGAGCAGTACTTC.